This T cell receptor (beta chain) was identified in a study of blood T cell repertoires in COVID-19 (TCRdb year 2020). For context, the study as a whole: Collaborator samples came from the United States, Italy and Spain and covered acute and convalescent phases of COVID-19. A freely available public database, intended as a resource for researchers studying the immune response to SARS-CoV-2, is where the repertoires were released. The prospective study material was composed of cDNA or gDNA derived from T cells, B-cell-depleted T cells, or PBMCs. Where HLA class I and class II types were available, the types were taken from metadata supplied by the sample provider, not from assay-based typing. The samples were drawn from two sources: the first 160 participants of the ongoing ImmuneRACE study, and 1,200 or so subjects contributed by 6 global collaborators. Deeply sampled blood TCRbeta repertoires from subjects exposed to, actively infected with, or recovered from COVID-19 were included in the dataset. The sample metadata nearly always contained a de-identified subject ID, COVID-19 status, age in years and sex. Beyond this particular receptor, the publication reports: How much clinical and demographic metadata was included differed by source and by participant, and the metadata was provided uncurated.

TCRbeta CDR3 regions were amplified from genomic DNA using the immunoSEQ Assay, a bias-controlled multiplex PCR. In the authors' own workflow: Within the assay, amplification of reference gene primers was used to estimate how many nucleated cells each sample contained. Sequence reads were collapsed and filtered to measure the absolute abundance of every unique TCRbeta CDR3 rearrangement. For each sample, productive Simpson clonality was calculated as the square root of Simpson's diversity index across productive rearrangements. TCRdb re-hosts the immuneACCESS table, in-frame sequences only. Its copies lack some clones; in the studies checked, an unresolved V gene accounts for under half of them, and the cause for the rest is not known. V and J calls plus clone size are reproduced from that table; the DNA served to infer D and trimming. A total of approximately 240,000 clones appear in this sample, about four fifths of them only once. The top ten clonotypes cover roughly 2.3% of the sample.

The CDR3 goes from the cysteine to the phenylalanine over 17 residues. Only CDR3 DNA remains: 51 bases, in frame from the first base. Via the germline V gene, CDR1 is SGHTA and CDR2 FQGNSA. V has 0 bases trimmed and J has 0 bases trimmed; junction bases matching no gene number 5. Regarding this clone: The specificity of this receptor is unknown. Base qualities are not provided; no much larger clone lies one nucleotide away.

Collaborating institutions collected whole blood in K2EDTA tubes following their own protocols. For TCRbeta analysis, collaborators shipped samples as frozen whole blood, isolated PBMCs, or DNA extracted from either of those sample types. The sequencing sample was made of peripheral blood. The TCR originated in a woman in her sixties or seventies with acute or convalescent COVID-19. The rearrangement joined TRBV7-2 to TRBJ1-1; 9 bases in the middle match TRBD1. The CDR3 is CASSLASGTGMNTEAFF. In nucleotides, the sequence is TGTGCCAGCAGCTTAGCTTCGGGGACAGGGATGAACACTGAAGCTTTCTTT.